A selection of T cell receptor beta chains follows, all from one sample in a study of OX40 agonist ivuxolimab in advanced cancers. TCRdb's copy holds only in-frame clones and misses some; the assay was immunoSEQ multiplex PCR. The sample has fewer than 85,000 clones; roughly 90% are singletons. The specimen was CD4+ or CD8+ T cells sorted from blood, collected in a trial of the OX40 agonist ivuxolimab. Every receptor here comes from an adult with an advanced solid tumor such as melanoma, head and neck, liver or kidney cancer. The CDR3 runs from the conserved cysteine through the conserved F or W. The order of the fields is V gene, clone size, D gene, J gene, CDR3 protein, CDR3 DNA. The D gene is left open where the match is weak. Not every row has a clone size; where given, it reads once, few, many or a size class.

V: TRBV28; size: NA; D: NA; J: TRBJ2-5; CDR3: CASSSHPRVKETQYF; DNA: TGTGCCAGCAGTTCCCACCCCAGGGTTAAAGAGACCCAGTACTTC
V: TRBV5-4; size: NA; D: NA; J: TRBJ2-7; CDR3: CASSPGQTRDYEQYF; DNA: TGTGCCAGCAGCCCGGGACAGACTAGAGACTACGAGCAGTACTTC
V: TRBV13; size: NA; D: NA; J: TRBJ1-6; CDR3: CASSLDRSSPLHF; DNA: TGTGCCAGCAGCTTAGACAGGAGTTCACCCCTCCACTTT
V: TRBV27; size: NA; D: TRBD1; J: TRBJ2-7; CDR3: CASSPQPLRQGASLNF; DNA: TGTGCCAGCAGCCCCCAACCGCTCAGACAGGGGGCATCACTAAACTTC
V: TRBV5-1; size: NA; D: NA; J: TRBJ2-1; CDR3: CASSLGTPYNEQFF; DNA: TGCGCCAGCAGCTTGGGGACACCTTACAATGAGCAGTTCTTC
V: TRBV5-1; size: NA; D: NA; J: TRBJ2-3; CDR3: CASSRETSTDTQYF; DNA: TGCGCCAGCAGCCGGGAGACAAGCACAGATACGCAGTATTTT
V: TRBV19; size: NA; D: NA; J: TRBJ1-1; CDR3: CASRTVGTEAFF; DNA: TGTGCCAGTAGGACGGTGGGCACTGAAGCTTTCTTT
V: TRBV7-9; size: NA; D: NA; J: TRBJ2-5; CDR3: CASSSRREGKETQYF; DNA: TGTGCCAGCAGCTCCCGTCGGGAAGGGAAAGAGACCCAGTACTTC
V: TRBV14; size: NA; D: NA; J: TRBJ2-2; CDR3: CASSRLMNTGELFF; DNA: TGTGCCAGCAGCCGGCTTATGAACACCGGGGAGCTGTTTTTT
V: TRBV20-1; size: NA; D: NA; J: TRBJ2-5; CDR3: CSARAQETQYF; DNA: TGCAGTGCTAGGGCTCAAGAGACCCAGTACTTC
V: TRBV6-5; size: NA; D: NA; J: TRBJ2-7; CDR3: CASSRGRPPYEQYF; DNA: TGTGCCAGCAGTAGGGGACGGCCCCCCTACGAGCAGTACTTC
V: TRBV5-4; size: NA; D: TRBD1; J: TRBJ2-1; CDR3: CASSLGGRTGYNEQFF; DNA: TGTGCCAGCAGCTTGGGGGGAAGGACAGGGTACAATGAGCAGTTCTTC
V: TRBV7-2; size: NA; D: NA; J: TRBJ2-7; CDR3: CASSWTTSYEQYF; DNA: TGTGCCAGCAGCTGGACGACGTCCTACGAGCAGTACTTC
V: TRBV5-4; size: NA; D: NA; J: TRBJ2-2; CDR3: CASSSWGVSELFF; DNA: TGTGCCAGCAGCTCCTGGGGGGTGTCGGAGCTGTTTTTT
V: TRBV6-5; size: NA; D: TRBD1; J: TRBJ1-5; CDR3: CASRPFGTGNQPQHF; DNA: TGTGCCAGCAGACCTTTCGGGACAGGGAATCAGCCCCAGCATTTT
V: TRBV4-3; size: few; D: NA; J: TRBJ2-1; CDR3: CASSQAPGDFYNEQFF; DNA: TGCGCCAGCAGCCAAGCCCCGGGGGACTTCTACAATGAGCAGTTCTTC
V: TRBV19; size: NA; D: NA; J: TRBJ1-1; CDR3: CASRDSFLEAFF; DNA: TGTGCCAGTAGGGACAGCTTCCTTGAAGCTTTCTTT
V: TRBV7-2; size: NA; D: NA; J: TRBJ1-1; CDR3: CASSFGGGTEAFF; DNA: TGTGCCAGCAGCTTCGGCGGGGGCACTGAAGCTTTCTTT
V: TRBV5-1; size: once; D: TRBD2; J: TRBJ2-3; CDR3: CASSSGLAGGSDTQYF; DNA: TGCGCCAGCAGCAGCGGACTAGCGGGAGGCTCAGATACGCAGTATTTT
V: TRBV6-6; size: NA; D: NA; J: TRBJ2-2; CDR3: CASSYSATGELFF; DNA: TGTGCCAGCAGTTACTCAGCCACCGGGGAGCTGTTTTTT
V: TRBV16; size: NA; D: NA; J: TRBJ1-5; CDR3: CASSQKGMQQGQPQHF; DNA: TGTGCCAGCAGCCAAAAAGGTATGCAGCAGGGGCAGCCCCAGCATTTT
V: TRBV6-5; size: once; D: TRBD1; J: TRBJ2-7; CDR3: CASSTRTGGDEQYF; DNA: TGTGCCAGCAGCACCCGGACAGGGGGCGACGAGCAGTACTTC
V: TRBV18; size: NA; D: TRBD2; J: TRBJ2-5; CDR3: CASSPQSGSRETQYF; DNA: TGTGCCAGCTCACCACAGAGCGGGAGCAGGGAGACCCAGTACTTC
V: TRBV6-1; size: NA; D: TRBD1; J: TRBJ2-3; CDR3: CASLYDRGSTDTQYF; DNA: TGTGCCAGCTTATATGACAGGGGCAGCACAGATACGCAGTATTTT
V: TRBV11-1; size: NA; D: NA; J: TRBJ2-5; CDR3: CASSLGRSQETQYF; DNA: TGTGCCAGCAGCTTAGGCAGGTCCCAAGAGACCCAGTACTTC
V: TRBV27; size: NA; D: TRBD1; J: TRBJ1-6; CDR3: CASSLKKWGRGSYNSPLHF; DNA: TGTGCCAGCAGTTTAAAGAAGTGGGGCAGGGGGAGCTATAATTCACCCCTCCACTTT
V: TRBV28; size: NA; D: NA; J: TRBJ1-6; CDR3: CASSSPPGMNSPLHF; DNA: TGTGCCAGCAGTTCCCCCCCGGGTATGAATTCACCCCTCCACTTT
V: TRBV10-1; size: NA; D: NA; J: TRBJ2-7; CDR3: CASSGSALTEQYF; DNA: TGCGCCAGCAGTGGCTCAGCTCTCACCGAGCAGTACTTC
V: TRBV6-5; size: NA; D: NA; J: TRBJ2-1; CDR3: CASSSTLASEQFF; DNA: TGTGCCAGCAGTTCCACTCTAGCGAGTGAGCAGTTCTTC
V: TRBV10-3; size: NA; D: TRBD1; J: TRBJ1-1; CDR3: CAIAKDRANTEAFF; DNA: TGTGCCATCGCCAAAGACAGGGCGAACACTGAAGCTTTCTTT
V: TRBV6-4; size: NA; D: TRBD2; J: TRBJ2-3; CDR3: CASSDSSGGGADTQYF; DNA: TGTGCCAGCAGTGACTCCAGCGGGGGTGGGGCAGATACGCAGTATTTT
V: TRBV18; size: NA; D: NA; J: TRBJ2-7; CDR3: CASSLVSAGSDEQYF; DNA: TGTGCCAGCTCCCTTGTCTCCGCGGGTTCTGACGAGCAGTACTTC
V: TRBV11-2; size: NA; D: TRBD2; J: TRBJ2-5; CDR3: CASSSRTSLETQYF; DNA: TGTGCCAGCAGCTCCCGGACTAGTTTGGAGACCCAGTACTTC
V: TRBV28; size: NA; D: TRBD2; J: TRBJ2-3; CDR3: CASSFQAGGPTDTQYF; DNA: TGTGCCAGCAGTTTTCAGGCGGGAGGGCCTACAGATACGCAGTATTTT
V: TRBV7-6; size: once; D: NA; J: TRBJ2-2; CDR3: CASSLLSYTGELFF; DNA: TGTGCCAGCAGTCTATTGTCCTACACCGGGGAGCTGTTTTTT
V: TRBV7-2; size: NA; D: NA; J: TRBJ2-7; CDR3: CASSLDGHYEQYF; DNA: TGTGCCAGCAGCTTAGATGGGCACTACGAGCAGTACTTC
V: TRBV10-3; size: NA; D: NA; J: TRBJ2-3; CDR3: CAISESTSTDTQYF; DNA: TGTGCCATCAGTGAGTCGACTAGCACAGATACGCAGTATTTT
V: TRBV4-3; size: NA; D: TRBD1; J: TRBJ1-2; CDR3: CASSQDSGQRNYGYTF; DNA: TGCGCCAGCAGCCAAGACTCGGGACAGCGAAACTATGGCTACACCTTC
V: TRBV29-1; size: NA; D: NA; J: TRBJ1-2; CDR3: CSVGGTVDYGYTF; DNA: TGCAGCGTCGGTGGTACAGTCGACTATGGCTACACCTTC
V: TRBV6-6; size: NA; D: TRBD1; J: TRBJ1-5; CDR3: CASTQRQGSQPQHF; DNA: TGTGCCAGCACCCAGAGACAGGGATCCCAGCCCCAGCATTTT
V: TRBV9; size: NA; D: TRBD1; J: TRBJ1-6; CDR3: CASSPETGGSPLHF; DNA: TGTGCCAGCAGCCCGGAGACAGGGGGATCACCCCTCCACTTT
V: TRBV7-8; size: NA; D: NA; J: TRBJ2-3; CDR3: CASSRQQGGSTDTQYF; DNA: TGTGCCAGCAGCCGTCAACAGGGCGGGAGCACAGATACGCAGTATTTT
V: TRBV19; size: NA; D: NA; J: TRBJ2-7; CDR3: CASSIGASDPYEQYF; DNA: TGTGCCAGTAGTATCGGGGCTAGTGATCCCTACGAGCAGTACTTC
V: TRBV18; size: NA; D: TRBD1; J: TRBJ2-5; CDR3: CASSPPGQYQETQYF; DNA: TGTGCCAGCTCACCACCGGGACAGTATCAAGAGACCCAGTACTTC
V: TRBV27; size: NA; D: NA; J: TRBJ1-5; CDR3: CASSPGGWSNQPQHF; DNA: TGTGCCAGCAGTCCGGGAGGGTGGAGCAATCAGCCCCAGCATTTT
V: TRBV2; size: NA; D: NA; J: TRBJ1-4; CDR3: CASSGDEKLFF; DNA: TGTGCCAGCAGCGGAGATGAAAAACTGTTTTTT
V: TRBV9; size: NA; D: NA; J: TRBJ1-4; CDR3: CASSSSPGGNEKLFF; DNA: TGTGCCAGCAGCAGCTCTCCGGGGGGTAATGAAAAACTGTTTTTT
V: TRBV7-2; size: NA; D: TRBD2; J: TRBJ2-3; CDR3: CASSPQSGRTDTQYF; DNA: TGTGCCAGCAGCCCCCAGAGCGGGAGAACAGATACGCAGTATTTT
V: TRBV10-3; size: NA; D: TRBD1; J: TRBJ1-1; CDR3: CAISTLGDREGHTEAFF; DNA: TGTGCCATCAGTACGCTGGGGGACAGGGAAGGACACACTGAAGCTTTCTTT
V: TRBV6-1; size: NA; D: NA; J: TRBJ2-7; CDR3: CASRGNWYEQYF; DNA: TGTGCCAGCAGAGGAAATTGGTACGAGCAGTACTTC
V: TRBV4-3; size: NA; D: NA; J: TRBJ1-2; CDR3: CASSQNPSDIYGYTF; DNA: TGCGCCAGCAGCCAAAATCCGTCGGACATCTATGGCTACACCTTC
V: TRBV10-3; size: NA; D: TRBD1; J: TRBJ2-2; CDR3: CAISPGQGNTGELFF; DNA: TGTGCCATCAGCCCAGGACAGGGGAACACCGGGGAGCTGTTTTTT
V: TRBV5-1; size: NA; D: TRBD1; J: TRBJ2-5; CDR3: CASSSRQGSETQYF; DNA: TGCGCCAGCAGCTCAAGACAGGGCTCGGAGACCCAGTACTTC
V: TRBV5-1; size: NA; D: NA; J: TRBJ2-7; CDR3: CASSLGGQRSAYEQYF; DNA: TGCGCCAGCAGCTTGGGAGGACAACGATCCGCCTACGAGCAGTACTTC